This T cell receptor beta chain was sequenced for a study of siplizumab effects on memory and regulatory T cells. This CDR3 has 14 residues. The germline CDR1 and CDR2 sequences are ENHRY and SYGVKD. The V and J ends lost 2 bases and 4 bases respectively, with 10 bases between them. Unstimulated TEMRA, naive, memory and effector memory subsets were sequenced in three donor pairs. As to this clone: Its matching antigen is unknown.

Some clones are missing from TCRdb's copy, which holds only in-frame ones; the method was immunoSEQ multiplex PCR. Of around 26,000 clones in the sample, around 83% were seen once. General study findings and limits: Unstimulated subsets captured only a minor fraction of alloreactive clones. Whether the proliferating Tregs (from siplizumab cultures) were suppressive was not confirmed. The diversity of naive T cells seemed greater than that of memory cells, and their alloresponse contribution seemed major.

This receptor was taken from a human donor in good health. Source material: memory CD4+ T cells sorted from blood. This chain uses TRBV10-3 with TRBJ2-3; TRBD2 might be the D (5 bases). CDR3 sequence reads: CAISEEGSADTQYF. Written as DNA, the CDR3 is TGTGCCATCAGTGAGGAAGGGAGCGCAGATACGCAGTATTTT.